This T cell receptor beta chain was recovered during a study of cytomegalovirus exposure and HLA in healthy donors. Study in general: About 85 million unique TCR sequences came from HLA-typed donors in an early release.

Primers: 60 Vbeta forward and 13 Jbeta reverse. Assay: immunoSEQ multiplex PCR; the TCRdb copy retains only in-frame clones and omits some. The sample records some 170,000 clones, just over 70% being singletons. The CDR3 is 15 amino acids. Trimming removed 5 bases from V and 3 bases from J, with 18 bases in between. CDR1 and CDR2 from the germline V gene are GTSNPN and SVGIG (reference sequence). This clone was seen more than once but under ten times. Its antigen remains unidentified. Overall study findings and caveats: One variant, a missense change in DCLRE1C, was linked in a later analysis to TCR beta V- and J-gene trimming. Clonal expansion was found to be greater in HLA-associated TCR beta chains than in equally common others in a later analysis.

The material sequenced was PBMCs. The TCR comes from a man in his late teens or twenties in good health and CMV-seropositive. J is TRBJ2-3 and V is TRBV30, with a possible D match to TRBD2 (6 bases). The CDR3 loop is CAWDGTSQPTDTQYF. CDR3 nucleotide sequence: TGTGCCTGGGACGGGACTTCCCAACCGACAGATACGCAGTATTTT.